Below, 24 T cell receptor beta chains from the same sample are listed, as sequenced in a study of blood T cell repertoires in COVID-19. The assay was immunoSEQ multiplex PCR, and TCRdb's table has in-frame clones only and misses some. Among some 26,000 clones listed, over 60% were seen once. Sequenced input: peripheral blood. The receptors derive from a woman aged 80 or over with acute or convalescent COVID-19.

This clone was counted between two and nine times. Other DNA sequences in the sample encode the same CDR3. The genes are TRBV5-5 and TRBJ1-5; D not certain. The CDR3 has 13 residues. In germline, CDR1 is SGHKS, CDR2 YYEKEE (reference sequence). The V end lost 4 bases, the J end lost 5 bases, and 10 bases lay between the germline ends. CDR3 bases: TGTGCCAGCAGCCGCTCCGGGGATCAGCCCCAGCATTTT. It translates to CASSRSGDQPQHF.

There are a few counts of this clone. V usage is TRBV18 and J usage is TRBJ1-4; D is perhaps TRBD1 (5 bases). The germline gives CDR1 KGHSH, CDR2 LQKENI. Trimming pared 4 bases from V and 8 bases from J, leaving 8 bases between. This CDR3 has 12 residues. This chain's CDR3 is CASSQRTEKLFF. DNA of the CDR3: TGTGCCAGCTCACAGAGGACAGAAAAACTGTTTTTT.

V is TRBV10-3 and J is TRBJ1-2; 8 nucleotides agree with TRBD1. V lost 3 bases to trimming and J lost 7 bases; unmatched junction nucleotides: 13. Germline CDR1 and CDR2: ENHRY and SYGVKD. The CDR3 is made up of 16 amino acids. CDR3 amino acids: CAISDQTTGETSGYTF. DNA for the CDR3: TGTGCCATCAGTGACCAGACGACAGGGGAGACTAGTGGCTACACCTTC.

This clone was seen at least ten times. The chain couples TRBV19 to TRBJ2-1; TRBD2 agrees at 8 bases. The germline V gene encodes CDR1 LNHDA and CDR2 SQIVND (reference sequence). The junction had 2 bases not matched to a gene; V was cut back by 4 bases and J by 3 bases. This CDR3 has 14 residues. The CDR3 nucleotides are TGTGCCAGTAGTACCGGGACTAGCTACAATGAGCAGTTCTTC. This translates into CASSTGTSYNEQFF.

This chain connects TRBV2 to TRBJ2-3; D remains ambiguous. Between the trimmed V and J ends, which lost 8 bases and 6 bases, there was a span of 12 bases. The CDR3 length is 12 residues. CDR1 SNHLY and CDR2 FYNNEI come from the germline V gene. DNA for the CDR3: TGTGCCAGCGGCTGGTCCGGGGATACGCAGTATTTT. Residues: CASGWSGDTQYF.

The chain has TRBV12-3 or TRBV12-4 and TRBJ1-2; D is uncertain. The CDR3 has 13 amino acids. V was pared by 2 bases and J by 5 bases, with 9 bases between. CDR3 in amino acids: CASSLSQFYGYTF. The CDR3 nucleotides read TGTGCCAGCAGTTTAAGTCAGTTTTATGGCTACACCTTC.

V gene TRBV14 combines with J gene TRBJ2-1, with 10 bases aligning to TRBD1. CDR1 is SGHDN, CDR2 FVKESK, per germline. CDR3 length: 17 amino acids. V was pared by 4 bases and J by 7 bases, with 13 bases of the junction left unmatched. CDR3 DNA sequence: TGTGCCAGCAGCCGAGCACTCCCGGGACAGGGGAATAATGAGCAGTTCTTC. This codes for CASSRALPGQGNNEQFF.

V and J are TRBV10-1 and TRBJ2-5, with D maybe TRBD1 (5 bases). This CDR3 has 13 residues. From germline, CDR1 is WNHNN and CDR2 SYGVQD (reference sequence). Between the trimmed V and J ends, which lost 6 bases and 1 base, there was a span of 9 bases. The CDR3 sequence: CASSRQPQETQYF. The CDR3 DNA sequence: TGCGCCAGCAGCCGACAGCCCCAAGAGACCCAGTACTTC.

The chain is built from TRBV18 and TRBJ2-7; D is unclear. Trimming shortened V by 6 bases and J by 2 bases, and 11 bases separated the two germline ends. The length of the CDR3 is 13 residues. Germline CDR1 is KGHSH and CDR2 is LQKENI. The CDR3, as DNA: TGTGCCAGCTCGACCACAGTTACCTACGAGCAGTACTTC. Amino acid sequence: CASSTTVTYEQYF.

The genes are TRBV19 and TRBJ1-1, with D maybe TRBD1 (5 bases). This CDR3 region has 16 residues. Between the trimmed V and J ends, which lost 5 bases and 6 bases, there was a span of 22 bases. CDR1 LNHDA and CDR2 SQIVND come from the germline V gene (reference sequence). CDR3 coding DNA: TGTGCCAGTAGTTATCTCGCGGGGGTATTGTCGGCTGAAGCTTTCTTT. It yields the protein CASSYLAGVLSAEAFF.

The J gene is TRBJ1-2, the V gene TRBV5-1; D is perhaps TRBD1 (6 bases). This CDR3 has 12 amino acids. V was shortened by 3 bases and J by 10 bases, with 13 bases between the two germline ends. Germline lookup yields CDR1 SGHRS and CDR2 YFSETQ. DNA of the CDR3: TGCGCCAGCAGCTCTTCAGGGGATGCCTACACCTTC. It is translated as CASSSSGDAYTF.

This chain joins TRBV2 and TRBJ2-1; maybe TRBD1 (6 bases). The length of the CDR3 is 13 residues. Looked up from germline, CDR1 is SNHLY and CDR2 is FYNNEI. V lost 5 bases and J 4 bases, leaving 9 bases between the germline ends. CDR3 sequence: CASSTGRYNEQFF. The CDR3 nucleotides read TGTGCCAGCAGTACAGGGCGATACAATGAGCAGTTCTTC. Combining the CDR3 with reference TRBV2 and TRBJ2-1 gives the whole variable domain EPEVTQTPSHQVTQMGQEVILRCVPISNHLYFYWYRQILGQKVEFLVSFYNNEISEKSEIFDDQFSVERPDGSNFTLKIRSTKLEDSAMYFCASSTGRYNEQFFGPGTRLTVL.

The CDR3 DNA reads as TGTGCCAGCAGTTTGAGGCAGGAGGGGAACACCGGGGAGCTGTTTTTT. Its protein is CASSLRQEGNTGELFF. The chain combines TRBV28 with TRBJ2-2; a weak D match, TRBD2 (6 bases). Per germline, CDR1 MDHEN and CDR2 SYDVKM. Trimming removed 3 bases at V and 1 base at J, with 12 bases between. The length of the CDR3 is 16 residues. Together with reference TRBV28 and TRBJ2-2, the CDR3 gives the full variable domain: DVKVTQSSRYLVKRTGEKVFLECVQDMDHENMFWYRQDPGLGLRLIYFSYDVKMKEKGDIPEGYSVSREKKERFSLILESASTNQTSMYLCASSLRQEGNTGELFFGEGSRLTVL.

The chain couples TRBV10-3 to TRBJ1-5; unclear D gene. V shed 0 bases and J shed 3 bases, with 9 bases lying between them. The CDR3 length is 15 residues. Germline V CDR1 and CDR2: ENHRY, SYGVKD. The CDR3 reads CAISESMGSNQPQHF. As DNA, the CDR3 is TGTGCCATCAGTGAGTCGATGGGCTCCAATCAGCCCCAGCATTTT.

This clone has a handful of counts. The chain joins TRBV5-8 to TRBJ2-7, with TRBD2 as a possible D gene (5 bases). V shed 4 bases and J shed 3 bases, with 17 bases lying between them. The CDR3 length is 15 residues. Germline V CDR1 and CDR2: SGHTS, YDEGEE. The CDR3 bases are TGTGCCAGCAGCCCCGGATGGGGTGACTACTACGAGCAGTACTTC. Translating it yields CASSPGWGDYYEQYF. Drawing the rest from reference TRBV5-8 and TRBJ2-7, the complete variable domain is EAGVTQSPTHLIKTRGQQATLRCSPISGHTSVYWYQQALGLGLQFLLWYDEGEERNRGNFPPRFSGRQFPNYSSELNVNALELEDSALYLCASSPGWGDYYEQYFGPGTRLTVT.

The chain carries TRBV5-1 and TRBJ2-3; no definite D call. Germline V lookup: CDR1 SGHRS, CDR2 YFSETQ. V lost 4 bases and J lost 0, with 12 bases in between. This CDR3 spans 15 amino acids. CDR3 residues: CASSRALSSTDTQYF. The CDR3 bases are TGCGCCAGCAGCAGAGCGCTCTCTAGCACAGATACGCAGTATTTT. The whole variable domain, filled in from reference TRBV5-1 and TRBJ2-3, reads KAGVTQTPRYLIKTRGQQVTLSCSPISGHRSVSWYQQTPGQGLQFLFEYFSETQRNKGNFPGRFSGRQFSNSRSEMNVSTLELGDSALYLCASSRALSSTDTQYFGPGTRLTVL.

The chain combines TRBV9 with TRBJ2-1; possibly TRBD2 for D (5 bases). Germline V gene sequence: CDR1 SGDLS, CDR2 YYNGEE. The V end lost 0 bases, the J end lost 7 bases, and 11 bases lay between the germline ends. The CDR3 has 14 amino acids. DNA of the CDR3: TGTGCCAGCAGCGTAGGGTCCCTAGCAAATGAGCAGTTCTTC. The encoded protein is CASSVGSLANEQFF.

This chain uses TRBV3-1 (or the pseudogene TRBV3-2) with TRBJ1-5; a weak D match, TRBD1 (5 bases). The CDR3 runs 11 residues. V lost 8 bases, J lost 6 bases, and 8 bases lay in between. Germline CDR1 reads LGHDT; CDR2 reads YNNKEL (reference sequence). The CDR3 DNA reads TGTGCCAGCGGTCAGGGTCAGCCCCAGCATTTT. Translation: CASGQGQPQHF.

CDR3 bases: TGTGCCAGCAGCTCACAGCAGACTGGCTACACCTTC. As protein: CASSSQQTGYTF. The chain carries TRBV11-2 and TRBJ1-2; unclear D gene. This CDR3 has 12 amino acids. V gave up 4 bases and J gave up 7 bases, with 10 bases separating them. The germline CDR1 and CDR2 sequences are SGHAT and FQNNGV.

The CDR3 DNA reads TGTGCCAGCAGCGTAGAGGCTAGCGGCCACAATGAGCAGTTCTTC. This translates into CASSVEASGHNEQFF. The V gene is TRBV9, the J gene TRBJ2-1; 7 bases are a match to TRBD2. Germline lookup yields CDR1 SGDLS and CDR2 YYNGEE. Trimming took 0 bases from V and 5 from J; bases not matched to a gene: 5. This CDR3 is 15 amino acids long.

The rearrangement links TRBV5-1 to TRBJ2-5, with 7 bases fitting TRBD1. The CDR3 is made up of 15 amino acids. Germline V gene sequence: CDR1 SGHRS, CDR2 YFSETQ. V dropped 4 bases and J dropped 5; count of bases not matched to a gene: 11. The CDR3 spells CASSHGDREIETQYF. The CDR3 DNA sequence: TGCGCCAGCAGCCATGGGGACAGAGAGATTGAGACCCAGTACTTC.

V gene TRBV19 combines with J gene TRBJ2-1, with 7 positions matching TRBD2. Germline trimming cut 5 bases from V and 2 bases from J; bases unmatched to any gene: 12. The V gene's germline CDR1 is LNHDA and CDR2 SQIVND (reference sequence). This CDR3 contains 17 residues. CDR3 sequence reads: CASSYAAGTNAYNEQFF. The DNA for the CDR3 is TGTGCCAGTAGTTACGCTGCCGGGACTAATGCCTACAATGAGCAGTTCTTC.

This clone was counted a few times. The CDR3 region is CASSVGDNYNEQFF. In nucleotides, the CDR3 is TGTGCCAGCAGCGTGGGGGACAATTACAATGAGCAGTTCTTC. The chain carries TRBV9 and TRBJ2-1; D may be TRBD1 (6 bases). The V end was cut by 2 bases, the J end by 4 bases, with 10 bases between. The CDR3 runs to 14 residues. Germline loops: CDR1 SGDLS, CDR2 YYNGEE.

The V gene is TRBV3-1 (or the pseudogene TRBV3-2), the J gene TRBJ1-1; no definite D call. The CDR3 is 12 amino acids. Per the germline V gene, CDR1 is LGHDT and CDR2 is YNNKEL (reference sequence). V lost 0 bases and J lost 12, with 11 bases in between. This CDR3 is CASSQDHGGTFF. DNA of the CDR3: TGTGCCAGCAGCCAAGATCACGGCGGCACTTTCTTT.